This entry lists 15 T cell receptor beta chains sequenced from one sample in a study of blood T cell repertoires in COVID-19. Profiling relied on immunoSEQ multiplex PCR, and the TCRdb table lists in-frame clones only, not all of them. The sample contains about 380,000 clones, around 89% of which appear only once. The sequenced sample consisted of PBMCs or T cells enriched from blood (not recorded which). The receptors stem from a woman between 18 and 30 years old who had recovered from COVID-19.

This chain joins TRBV7-3 and TRBJ1-2, with D possibly matching TRBD1 (5 bases). CDR1 SGHTA and CDR2 FQGTGA come from the germline V gene. V lost 2 bases and J lost 2, with 15 bases in between. The CDR3 totals 16 residues. CDR3 nucleotide sequence: TGTGCCAGCAGCTTACAGGGTTCCCTATTCAACTATGGCTACACCTTC. It codes for CASSLQGSLFNYGYTF. Combining the CDR3 with reference TRBV7-3 and TRBJ1-2 gives the whole variable domain GAGVSQTPSNKVTEKGKYVELRCDPISGHTALYWYRQSLGQGPEFLIYFQGTGAADDSGLPNDRFFAVRPEGSVSTLKIQRTERGDSAVYLCASSLQGSLFNYGYTFGSGTRLTVV.

J is TRBJ1-2 and V is TRBV29-1; D is perhaps TRBD1 (5 bases). V lost 5 bases and J 4 bases, leaving 17 bases between the germline ends. Germline V gene sequence: CDR1 SQVTM, CDR2 ANQGSEA. This CDR3 is built from 14 residues. Here the CDR3 DNA reads TGCAGCGTTAGCGGGGGTGAATCCGTCTATGGCTACACCTTC. The encoded protein is CSVSGGESVYGYTF.

V gene TRBV5-1 combines with J gene TRBJ1-4; D perhaps matches TRBD1 (6 bases). The V end lost 0 bases, the J end lost 8 bases, and 8 bases lay between the germline ends. Germline CDR1 SGHRS, CDR2 YFSETQ. The CDR3 covers 13 residues. CDR3: CASSLADREKLFF. The CDR3 DNA reads as TGCGCCAGCAGCTTGGCCGACAGGGAAAAACTGTTTTTT. The full variable domain, in which reference TRBV5-1 and TRBJ1-4 provide the parts outside the CDR3, is KAGVTQTPRYLIKTRGQQVTLSCSPISGHRSVSWYQQTPGQGLQFLFEYFSETQRNKGNFPGRFSGRQFSNSRSEMNVSTLELGDSALYLCASSLADREKLFFGSGTQLSVL.

This chain joins TRBV27 and TRBJ2-2, with 7 bases matching TRBD1. The ends lost 3 bases at V and 3 bases at J; junction bases unmatched: 7. Per germline, CDR1 MNHEY and CDR2 SMNVEV (reference sequence). CDR3 length equals 16 residues. CDR3 coding DNA: TGTGCCAGCAGTTTGACAGGGTTCGATTACACCGGGGAGCTGTTTTTT. It translates to CASSLTGFDYTGELFF.

The chain couples TRBV27 to TRBJ2-7; 10 nucleotides align to TRBD1. CDR3 size: 16 residues. The V gene end was trimmed by 7 bases and the J gene end by 1 base; junction bases not matched to a gene: 10. Germline V lookup: CDR1 MNHEY, CDR2 SMNVEV (reference sequence). This chain's CDR3 is CASIGTGAVGSYEQYF. The CDR3 nucleotides are TGTGCCAGCATCGGGACAGGGGCGGTTGGGTCCTACGAGCAGTACTTC.

The rearrangement joins TRBV10-1 to TRBJ2-7; no clear D. The CDR3 is made up of 14 amino acids. Germline lookup yields CDR1 WNHNN and CDR2 SYGVQD (reference sequence). The V and J ends lost 0 bases and 3 bases respectively, with 9 bases between them. The CDR3 reads CASSESSEIYEQYF. Written as DNA, the CDR3 is TGCGCCAGCAGTGAGTCGTCGGAGATCTACGAGCAGTACTTC.

The V and J genes are TRBV25-1 and TRBJ2-7; 9 bases agree with TRBD1. J lost 7 bases, V lost 8 bases, and 15 bases had no gene match. The length of the CDR3 is 15 residues. The germline CDR1 and CDR2 sequences are MGHDK and SYGVNS. The CDR3 nucleotides read TGTGCCAGCGGTCCCCGGGACAGGGCCCCGGGGGAGCAGTACTTC. Translation gives CASGPRDRAPGEQYF.

This chain links TRBV28 with TRBJ1-2; D not resolved. The CDR3 runs to 12 residues. Germline V gene data show CDR1 as MDHEN and CDR2 as SYDVKM. With 3 bases removed from V and 5 bases from J, the gap between germline ends came to 7 bases. The DNA of the CDR3 is TGTGCCAGCAGTTTTAGTGGTTATGGCTACACCTTC. Its protein is CASSFSGYGYTF.

This sequence joins TRBV7-8 and TRBJ2-1; 12 nucleotides agree with TRBD2. The CDR3 sequence is 17 residues long. Germline V CDR1 and CDR2: SGHVS, FQNEAQ. The J segment lost 4 bases and the V segment lost 1 base, leaving 5 bases of the junction unmatched. The CDR3 nucleotides read TGTGCCAGCAGCTTAGGGCTAGCGGGGGGGGAATACAATGAGCAGTTCTTC. Its translation: CASSLGLAGGEYNEQFF.

V usage is TRBV7-2 and J usage is TRBJ2-3; D is uncertain. V was clipped by 4 bases and J by 3 bases, with 2 bases between them. CDR1 and CDR2 from the germline V gene are SGHTA and FQGNSA. The CDR3 consists of 11 residues. CDR3 DNA sequence: TGTGCCAGCAGCTCAACAGATACGCAGTATTTT. Translating gives CASSSTDTQYF.

V and J are TRBV11-2 and TRBJ2-7, with 12 bases aligning to TRBD2. Germline CDR1 and CDR2: SGHAT and FQNNGV. CDR3 size: 15 residues. The V gene end was trimmed by 5 bases and the J gene end by 1 base; junction bases not matched to a gene: 3. CDR3 region: CASSHLAGGSYEQYF. The CDR3 region has the DNA TGTGCCAGCAGCCATCTAGCGGGGGGGTCCTACGAGCAGTACTTC.

In nucleotides, the CDR3 is TGTGCCAGTAGTATAAGGACAGGGCTAAACAATCAGCCCCAGCATTTT. This encodes CASSIRTGLNNQPQHF. This chain connects TRBV19 to TRBJ1-5, with 8 bases identical to TRBD1. This CDR3 contains 16 residues. V shed 2 bases, J shed 3 bases, and the junction held 6 bases outside the gene matches. The germline V gene encodes CDR1 LNHDA and CDR2 SQIVND (reference sequence).

In its sample, this clone was seen a few times. This sequence joins TRBV6-5 and TRBJ1-2, with 7 bases lining up with TRBD1. The V gene end was trimmed by 0 bases and the J gene end by 4 bases; junction bases not matched to a gene: 5. The germline V gene encodes CDR1 MNHEY and CDR2 SVGAGI. This CDR3 region has 15 residues. The CDR3 DNA follows: TGTGCCAGCAGTTACTCAGGAACAGGGGTCTATGGCTACACCTTC. Translated, it gives CASSYSGTGVYGYTF.

This chain joins TRBV3-1 (or the pseudogene TRBV3-2) and TRBJ2-7, with TRBD2 as a possible D gene (7 bases). CDR3 size: 17 residues. Germline CDR1 is LGHDT and CDR2 is YNNKEL (reference sequence). V was pared by 0 bases and J by 7 bases, with 22 bases between. CDR3 sequence reads: CASSQETTGGLGGEQYF. DNA for the CDR3: TGTGCCAGCAGCCAAGAAACCACCGGGGGCCTCGGGGGGGAGCAGTACTTC.

V gene TRBV27 combines with J gene TRBJ1-2, with a tentative D call TRBD1 (6 bases). The V and J ends lost 6 bases and 4 bases respectively, with 18 bases between them. The CDR3 loop spans 15 amino acids. Germline V gene lookup returns CDR1 MNHEY and CDR2 SMNVEV (reference sequence). The CDR3 loop is CASRANGEGGYGYTF. CDR3 in DNA: TGTGCCAGCAGGGCAAACGGGGAAGGGGGCTATGGCTACACCTTC.